A single sample is the source of the 10 T cell receptor beta chains below, sequenced in a study of OX40 agonist ivuxolimab in advanced cancers. The table came from immunoSEQ multiplex PCR; TCRdb's copy has only in-frame clones and leaves some out. Among approximately 73,000 clones listed, approximately 91% were seen once. The sample consisted of CD4+ or CD8+ T cells sorted from blood, taken in a trial of the OX40 agonist ivuxolimab. The receptors stem from an adult with an advanced solid tumor such as melanoma, head and neck, liver or kidney cancer.

The genes are TRBV2 and TRBJ2-3, with no clear D. Deletions cut 9 bases from V and 2 bases from J, with 18 bases between. The CDR3 contains 15 residues. Germline CDR1 is SNHLY and CDR2 is FYNNEI. CDR3 amino acids: CASPTPGENTDTQYF. In DNA form, the CDR3 reads TGTGCCAGTCCCACCCCAGGAGAAAACACAGATACGCAGTATTTT.

The CDR3 reads CASSEAYDTGELFF. The CDR3 bases are TGTGCCAGCAGTGAAGCGTATGACACCGGGGAGCTGTTTTTT. The chain has TRBV6-1 and TRBJ2-2; unclear D gene. The CDR3 has 14 residues. Trimming removed 0 bases at V and 3 bases at J, with 5 bases between. CDR1 MNHNS and CDR2 SASEGT come from the germline V gene.

The chain carries TRBV28 and TRBJ2-2, with D tentatively TRBD1 or TRBD2 (5 bases each). The germline gives CDR1 MDHEN, CDR2 SYDVKM. V lost 5 bases and J lost 3, with 16 bases in between. The CDR3 has 16 amino acids. As DNA, the CDR3 is TGTGCCAGCAGTCTCATAGAACAGGAGGACACCGGGGAGCTGTTTTTT. As protein: CASSLIEQEDTGELFF.

This chain connects TRBV18 to TRBJ1-6; 7 nucleotides match TRBD1. The CDR3 is made up of 15 amino acids. With 3 bases clipped from V and 7 bases from J, the junction kept 6 bases outside the gene matches. CDR1 is KGHSH and CDR2 is LQKENI in the germline V gene. CDR3 coding DNA: TGTGCCAGCTCACCGCACAGGGGAGAGAATTCACCCCTCCACTTT. Encoded protein: CASSPHRGENSPLHF.

The V call is TRBV6-6, the J call TRBJ2-7; 10 positions match TRBD1. V dropped 1 base and J dropped 4; count of bases not matched to a gene: 4. The CDR3 sequence is 15 residues long. Germline V CDR1 and CDR2: MNHNY, SVGAGI (reference sequence). The CDR3 DNA is TGTGCCAGCAGTTACTTGGGACAGGGGCCGTACGAGCAGTACTTC. Translated: CASSYLGQGPYEQYF.

The genes are TRBV6-5 and TRBJ2-7; D is perhaps TRBD1 (5 bases). Germline CDR1 and CDR2: MNHEY and SVGAGI. Deletions cut 6 bases from V and 5 bases from J, with 14 bases between. The CDR3 has 13 residues. The CDR3 protein is CASRRQLKNEQYF. The CDR3 DNA is TGTGCCAGCAGGCGACAGTTGAAAAACGAGCAGTACTTC.

The CDR3 nucleotides read TGTGCCTGGAGTCGGGCTGGAGCTGCAGATACGCAGTATTTT. Protein sequence: CAWSRAGAADTQYF. This rearrangement joins TRBV30 to TRBJ2-3; D not certain. V shed 2 bases and J shed 4 bases, with 13 bases lying between them. Germline CDR1 is GTSNPN and CDR2 is SVGIG (reference sequence). The CDR3 has 14 residues.

The chain's CDR3 is CASSFASGNTGELFF. For the CDR3, the DNA is TGCGCCAGCAGCTTTGCATCGGGGAACACCGGGGAGCTGTTTTTT. The chain combines TRBV5-1 with TRBJ2-2; unclear D gene. Deletions cut 2 bases from V and 1 base from J, with 9 bases between. This CDR3 has 15 amino acids. Germline CDR1 is SGHRS and CDR2 is YFSETQ.

The chain has TRBV7-8 and TRBJ2-3; D might be TRBD2 (5 bases). This CDR3 has 21 residues. Germline V CDR1 and CDR2: SGHVS, FQNEAQ. Trimming took off 5 bases at V and 1 base at J, with 31 bases between the two ends. The CDR3 DNA reads as TGTGCCAGCAGCCGATTAATGGTTCTGGGGAGCTCTCTCCTTGGCACAGATACGCAGTATTTT. This sequence encodes CASSRLMVLGSSLLGTDTQYF.

The CDR3 is CASSSRLAPYEQYF. The CDR3 DNA follows: TGTGCCAGCAGCTCGCGACTAGCACCCTACGAGCAGTACTTC. The chain couples TRBV7-9 to TRBJ2-7; 7 nucleotides line up with TRBD2. Per germline, CDR1 SEHNR and CDR2 FQNEAQ (reference sequence). The V and J ends lost 4 bases and 2 bases, in that order; junction bases with no gene match: 5. The CDR3 is made up of 14 amino acids.